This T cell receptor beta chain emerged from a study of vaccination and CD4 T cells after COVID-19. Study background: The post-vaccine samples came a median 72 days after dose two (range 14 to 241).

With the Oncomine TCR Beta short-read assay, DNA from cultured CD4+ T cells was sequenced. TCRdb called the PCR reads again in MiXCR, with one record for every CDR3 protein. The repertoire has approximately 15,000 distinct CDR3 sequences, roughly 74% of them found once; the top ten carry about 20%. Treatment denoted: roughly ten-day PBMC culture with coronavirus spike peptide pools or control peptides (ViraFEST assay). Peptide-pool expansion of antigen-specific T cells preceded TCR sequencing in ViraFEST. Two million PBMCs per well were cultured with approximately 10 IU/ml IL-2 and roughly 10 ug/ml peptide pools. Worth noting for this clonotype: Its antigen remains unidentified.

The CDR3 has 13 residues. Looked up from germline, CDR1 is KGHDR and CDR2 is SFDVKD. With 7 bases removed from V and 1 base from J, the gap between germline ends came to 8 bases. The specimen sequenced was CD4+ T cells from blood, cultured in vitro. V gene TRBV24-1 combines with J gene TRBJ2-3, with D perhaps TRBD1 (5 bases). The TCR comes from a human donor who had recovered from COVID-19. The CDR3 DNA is TGTGCCACCAGCAGGGATGGCACAGATACGCAGTATTTT. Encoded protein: CATSRDGTDTQYF.